The 9 T cell receptor beta chains below all came from one sample that was sequenced in a study of identical twins' blood T cells. TCRdb analysed the 5' RACE reads with MiXCR anew, one entry per CDR3 protein. The repertoire includes roughly 340,000 distinct CDR3 sequences, under 30% of them detected once, and 6% to 7% sits in the top ten. The sequenced sample consisted of PBMCs. These receptors were taken from a woman aged 18-49 years in good health.

This chain connects TRBV9 to TRBJ2-7; D possibly corresponds to TRBD2 (6 bases). Trimming took 3 bases from V and 3 from J, leaving 10 bases between them. The CDR3 runs 13 residues. From germline, CDR1 is SGDLS and CDR2 YYNGEE. CDR3 sequence reads: CASSASAHYEQYF. CDR3 nucleotide sequence: TGTGCCAGCAGCGCTAGCGCTCACTACGAGCAGTACTTC.

The table lists this clonotype with many counts. This chain joins TRBV20-1 and TRBJ2-3, with 7 bases lining up with TRBD1. From germline, CDR1 is DFQATT and CDR2 SNEGSKA (reference sequence). The trim removed 4 bases at V and 4 bases at J, leaving 14 bases unmatched. There are 16 residues in the CDR3. CDR3 in amino acids: CSANDRVESMADTQYF. CDR3 DNA: TGCAGTGCTAACGACAGGGTGGAATCTATGGCAGATACGCAGTATTTT.

Only a few counts were recorded for this clonotype. CDR3 protein: CASSDPSGDFTGELFF. The CDR3 nucleotides read TGTGCCAGCAGCGACCCTAGCGGGGACTTCACCGGGGAGCTGTTTTTT. This chain joins TRBV9 and TRBJ2-2, with 9 bases that match TRBD2. Per the germline V gene, CDR1 is SGDLS and CDR2 is YYNGEE. V gave up 3 bases and J gave up 4 bases; unmatched junction bases: 7. The CDR3 contains 16 residues.

Note on this clonotype: Germline and junction disagree at one end, which may indicate a read error. The chain is built from TRBV11-2 and TRBJ2-1, with D unclear. Germline CDR1 and CDR2: SGHAT and FQNNGV. The length of the CDR3 is 13 residues. For the CDR3, the DNA is TGTGTCAGCAGCGCAGCATTATACAATGAGCAGTTCTTC. It yields the protein CVSSAALYNEQFF.

This chain links TRBV9 with TRBJ2-2; D not certain. This CDR3 region has 16 residues. The V gene's germline CDR1 is SGDLS and CDR2 YYNGEE. V was pared by 0 bases and J by 1 base, with 10 bases between. Here the CDR3 reads CASSVVVAQNTGELFF. The CDR3 bases are TGTGCCAGCAGCGTAGTAGTAGCCCAGAACACCGGGGAGCTGTTTTTT.

V and J are TRBV10-3 and TRBJ2-3; the D is unclear. The CDR3 has 11 amino acids. Germline V gene data show CDR1 as ENHRY and CDR2 as SYGVKD. V lost 3 bases to trimming and J lost 6 bases, with 4 bases between them. The CDR3 region has the DNA TGTGCCATCAGTGATGCGGATACGCAGTATTTT. It yields the protein CAISDADTQYF.

This clonotype turned up a few times. The gene calls are TRBV12-5 and TRBJ2-3, with a tentative D call TRBD1 (6 bases). This CDR3 has 18 residues. The germline CDR1 and CDR2 sequences are LGHNT and FRNRAP. The germline V and J ends were trimmed by 2 bases and 2 bases, with 20 bases remaining between them. CDR3 residues: CASGLLRDGTSYTDTQYF. In DNA form, the CDR3 reads TGTGCTAGTGGTTTGCTTAGGGACGGGACATCTTACACAGATACGCAGTATTTT.

This clonotype occurred many times. This chain joins TRBV5-1 and TRBJ1-4; 9 nucleotides agree with TRBD1. The V segment lost 2 bases and the J segment 4 bases; nucleotides outside the gene matches: 3. The CDR3 is 15 residues long. Germline V gene data show CDR1 as SGHRS and CDR2 as YFSETQ. CDR3 in DNA: TGCGCCAGCAGCTTTGGACAGGGGAGTAATGAAAAACTGTTTTTT. Translated, it gives CASSFGQGSNEKLFF. Complete variable domain (other parts from reference TRBV5-1 and TRBJ1-4): KAGVTQTPRYLIKTRGQQVTLSCSPISGHRSVSWYQQTPGQGLQFLFEYFSETQRNKGNFPGRFSGRQFSNSRSEMNVSTLELGDSALYLCASSFGQGSNEKLFFGSGTQLSVL.

V and J are TRBV29-1 and TRBJ1-2, with 7 bases that match TRBD1. CDR1 and CDR2 (germline): SQVTM, ANQGSEA. This CDR3 contains 11 residues. With 7 bases clipped from V and 6 bases from J, the junction kept 5 bases outside the gene matches. The CDR3 here is CSARQGNGYTF. CDR3 DNA: TGCAGCGCTCGACAGGGAAATGGCTACACCTTC.